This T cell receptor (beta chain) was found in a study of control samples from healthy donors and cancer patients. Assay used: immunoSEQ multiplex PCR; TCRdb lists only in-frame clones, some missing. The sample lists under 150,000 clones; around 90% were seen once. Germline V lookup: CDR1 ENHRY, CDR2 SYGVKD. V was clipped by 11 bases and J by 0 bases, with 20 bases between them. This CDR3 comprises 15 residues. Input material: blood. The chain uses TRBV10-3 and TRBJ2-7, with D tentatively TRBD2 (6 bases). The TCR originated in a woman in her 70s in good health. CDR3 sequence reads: CASSSLAPSSYEQYF. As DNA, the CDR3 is TGTGCCTCGTCTTCCCTAGCGCCGAGCTCCTACGAGCAGTACTTC.